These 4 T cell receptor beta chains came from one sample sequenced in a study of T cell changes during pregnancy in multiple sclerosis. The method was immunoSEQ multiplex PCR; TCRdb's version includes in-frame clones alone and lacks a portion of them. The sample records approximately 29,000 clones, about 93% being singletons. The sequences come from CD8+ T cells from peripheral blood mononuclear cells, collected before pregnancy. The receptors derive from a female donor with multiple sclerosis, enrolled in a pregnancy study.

CDR3 nucleotide sequence: TGTGCCAGCAGTTTGGGCGGGTACCAAGAGACCCAGTACTTC. Translating gives CASSLGGYQETQYF. The chain uses TRBV27 and TRBJ2-5, with D tentatively TRBD2 (5 bases). This CDR3 has 14 residues. V gave up 3 bases and J gave up 0 bases, with 8 bases separating them. Germline assignment: CDR1 MNHEY and CDR2 SMNVEV (reference sequence).

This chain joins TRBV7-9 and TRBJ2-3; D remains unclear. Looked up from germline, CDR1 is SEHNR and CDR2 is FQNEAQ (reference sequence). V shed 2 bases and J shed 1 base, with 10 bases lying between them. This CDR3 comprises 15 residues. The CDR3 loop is CASSLLRQGTDTQYF. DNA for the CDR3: TGTGCCAGCAGCTTATTGAGACAAGGCACAGATACGCAGTATTTT.

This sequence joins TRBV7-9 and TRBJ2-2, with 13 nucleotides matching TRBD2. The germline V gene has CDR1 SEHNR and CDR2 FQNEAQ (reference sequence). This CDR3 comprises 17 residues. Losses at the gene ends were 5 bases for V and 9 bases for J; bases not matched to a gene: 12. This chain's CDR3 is CASSITSGRAWSWELFF. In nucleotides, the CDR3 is TGTGCCAGCAGCATAACTAGCGGGAGGGCCTGGTCCTGGGAGCTGTTTTTT.

The CDR3 DNA follows: TGTGCCAGCAGCTTAGGGTTGCGACTGCAAGAGACCCAGTACTTC. Protein: CASSLGLRLQETQYF. The V gene is TRBV7-2, the J gene TRBJ2-5; no reliable D call. Germline CDR1 reads SGHTA; CDR2 reads FQGNSA. This CDR3 comprises 15 residues. With 1 base removed from V and 2 bases from J, the gap between germline ends came to 11 bases.